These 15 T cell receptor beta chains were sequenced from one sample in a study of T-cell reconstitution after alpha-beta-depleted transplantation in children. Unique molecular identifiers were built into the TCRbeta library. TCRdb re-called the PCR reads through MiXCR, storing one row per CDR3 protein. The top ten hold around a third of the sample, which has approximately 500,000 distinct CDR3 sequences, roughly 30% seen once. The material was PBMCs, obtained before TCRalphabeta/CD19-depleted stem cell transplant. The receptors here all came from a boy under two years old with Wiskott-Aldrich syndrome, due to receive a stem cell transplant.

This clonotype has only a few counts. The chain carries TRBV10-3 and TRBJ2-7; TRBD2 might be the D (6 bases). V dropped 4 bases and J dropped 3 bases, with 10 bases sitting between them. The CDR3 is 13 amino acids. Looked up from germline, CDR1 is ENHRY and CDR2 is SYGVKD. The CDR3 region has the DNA TGTGCCATCAGTGGACGGAGGGACTACGAGCAGTACTTC. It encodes CAISGRRDYEQYF.

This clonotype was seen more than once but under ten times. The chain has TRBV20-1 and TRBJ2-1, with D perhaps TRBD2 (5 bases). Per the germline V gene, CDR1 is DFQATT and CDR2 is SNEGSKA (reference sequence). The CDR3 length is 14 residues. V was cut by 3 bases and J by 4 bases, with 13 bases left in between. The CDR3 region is CSASKRRTYNEQFF. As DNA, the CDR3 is TGCAGTGCTAGTAAGCGGCGAACATACAATGAGCAGTTCTTC.

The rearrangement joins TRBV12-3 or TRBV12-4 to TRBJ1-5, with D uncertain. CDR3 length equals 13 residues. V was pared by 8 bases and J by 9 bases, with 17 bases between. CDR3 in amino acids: CASHPRGGRPQHF. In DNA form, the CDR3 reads TGTGCCAGCCATCCGAGAGGCGGGAGGCCCCAGCATTTT.

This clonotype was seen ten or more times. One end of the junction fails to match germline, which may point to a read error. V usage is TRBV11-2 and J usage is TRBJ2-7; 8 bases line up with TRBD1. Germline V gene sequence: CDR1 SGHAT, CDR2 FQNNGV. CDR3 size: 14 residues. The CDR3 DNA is TGCGCCAGCAGCTTGGGCAGGGGGCCCTACGAGCAGTACTTC. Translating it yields CASSLGRGPYEQYF.

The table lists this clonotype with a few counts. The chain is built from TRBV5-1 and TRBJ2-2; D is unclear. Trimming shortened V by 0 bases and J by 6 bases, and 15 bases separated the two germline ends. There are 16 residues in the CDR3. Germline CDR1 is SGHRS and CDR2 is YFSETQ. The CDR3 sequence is CASSLEGGRHPGELFF. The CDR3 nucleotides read TGCGCCAGCAGCTTGGAAGGCGGACGTCATCCCGGGGAGCTGTTTTTT.

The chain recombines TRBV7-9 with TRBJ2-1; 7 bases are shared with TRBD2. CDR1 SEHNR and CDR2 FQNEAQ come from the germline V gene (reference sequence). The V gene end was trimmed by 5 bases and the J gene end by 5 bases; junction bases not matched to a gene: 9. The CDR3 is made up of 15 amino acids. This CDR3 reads CASSRRSSGHNEQFF. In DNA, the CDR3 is TGTGCCAGCAGCCGCCGGTCTAGCGGACACAATGAGCAGTTCTTC. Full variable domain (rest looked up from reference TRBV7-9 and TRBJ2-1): DTGVSQNPRHKITKRGQNVTFRCDPISEHNRLYWYRQTLGQGPEFLTYFQNEAQLEKSRLLSDRFSAERPKGSFSTLEIQRTEQGDSAMYLCASSRRSSGHNEQFFGPGTRLTVL.

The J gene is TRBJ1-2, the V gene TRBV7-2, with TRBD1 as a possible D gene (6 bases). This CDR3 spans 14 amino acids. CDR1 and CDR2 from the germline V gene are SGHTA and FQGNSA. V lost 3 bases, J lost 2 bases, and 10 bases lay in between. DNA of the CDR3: TGTGCCAGCAGCTTCCGGGGGCCCAACTATGGCTACACCTTC. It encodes CASSFRGPNYGYTF.

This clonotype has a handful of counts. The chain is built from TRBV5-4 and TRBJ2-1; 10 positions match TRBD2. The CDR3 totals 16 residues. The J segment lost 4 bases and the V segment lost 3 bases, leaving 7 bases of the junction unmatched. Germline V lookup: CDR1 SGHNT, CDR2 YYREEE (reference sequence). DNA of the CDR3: TGTGCCAGCAGCTCCCCCACTAGCGGGACATACAATGAGCAGTTCTTC. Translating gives CASSSPTSGTYNEQFF.

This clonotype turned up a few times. This chain's CDR3 is CASSPSLTVTYGYTF. The CDR3 bases are TGTGCCAGCAGTCCGTCCCTGACCGTGACCTATGGCTACACCTTC. The V and J genes are TRBV12-3 or TRBV12-4 and TRBJ1-2; D is undetermined. The CDR3 runs 15 residues. V shed 5 bases and J shed 4 bases, with 17 bases lying between them.

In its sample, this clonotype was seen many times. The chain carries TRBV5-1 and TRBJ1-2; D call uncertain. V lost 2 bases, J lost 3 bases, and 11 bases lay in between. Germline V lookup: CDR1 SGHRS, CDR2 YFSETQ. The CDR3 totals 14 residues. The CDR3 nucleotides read TGCGCCAGCAGCTTCCTCCGGGCGGACTATGGCTACACCTTC. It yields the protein CASSFLRADYGYTF.

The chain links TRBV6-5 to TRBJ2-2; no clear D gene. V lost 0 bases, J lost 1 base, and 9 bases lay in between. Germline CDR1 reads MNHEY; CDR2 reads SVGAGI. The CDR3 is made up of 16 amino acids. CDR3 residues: CASSYSVSLNTGELFF. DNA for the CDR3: TGTGCCAGCAGTTACTCGGTTAGCCTGAACACCGGGGAGCTGTTTTTT.

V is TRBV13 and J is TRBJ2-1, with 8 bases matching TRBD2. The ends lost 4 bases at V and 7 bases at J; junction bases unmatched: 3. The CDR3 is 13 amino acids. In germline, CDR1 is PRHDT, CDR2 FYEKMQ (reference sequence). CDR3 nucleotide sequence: TGTGCCAGCAGCTCGACTAGCGAGAATGAGCAGTTCTTC. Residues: CASSSTSENEQFF.

The CDR3 nucleotides read TGTGCCACCAGCAGAGATCCCCGACTAGGGACCTACGAGCAGTACTTC. This translates into CATSRDPRLGTYEQYF. The V gene is TRBV15, the J gene TRBJ2-7; D possibly corresponds to TRBD2 (6 bases). The germline V gene encodes CDR1 LNHNV and CDR2 YYDKDF (reference sequence). The V and J ends lost 0 bases and 2 bases respectively, with 14 bases between them. CDR3 length: 16 amino acids.

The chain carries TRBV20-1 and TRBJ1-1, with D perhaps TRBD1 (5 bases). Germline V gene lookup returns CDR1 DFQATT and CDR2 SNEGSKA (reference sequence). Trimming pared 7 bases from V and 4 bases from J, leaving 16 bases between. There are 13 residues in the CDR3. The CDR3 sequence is CSGRRGAGTEAFF. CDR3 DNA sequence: TGCAGTGGCCGTAGGGGCGCAGGCACTGAAGCTTTCTTT.

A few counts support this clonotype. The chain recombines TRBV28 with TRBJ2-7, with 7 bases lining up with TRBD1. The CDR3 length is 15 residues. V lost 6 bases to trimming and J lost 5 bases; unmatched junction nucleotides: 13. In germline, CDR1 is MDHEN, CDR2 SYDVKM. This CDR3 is CASSLPGQGVNEQYF. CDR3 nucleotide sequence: TGTGCCAGCAGCCTTCCGGGCCAGGGGGTTAACGAGCAGTACTTC.